These 9 T cell receptor beta chains share one sample of origin, sequenced in a study of blood T cell repertoires in COVID-19. Here immunoSEQ multiplex PCR was the method, and the copy in TCRdb shows in-frame clones only, minus some. The data hold about 200,000 clones, with more than 70% observed a single time. Sequencing input: peripheral blood. The origin of the receptors is a person aged 70 to 80 with COVID-19, enrolled during active disease.

The chain is built from TRBV2 and TRBJ1-1; the D is unclear. V was clipped by 7 bases and J by 6 bases, with 9 bases between them. Germline CDR1 and CDR2: SNHLY and FYNNEI. CDR3 size: 11 residues. The CDR3 is CASTKSPEAFF. The CDR3 DNA is TGTGCCAGCACTAAATCCCCTGAAGCTTTCTTT.

The rearrangement links TRBV5-1 to TRBJ1-1; D ambiguous. Per the germline V gene, CDR1 is SGHRS and CDR2 is YFSETQ. The CDR3 runs 17 residues. Trimming stripped 0 bases from V and 6 bases from J, with 21 bases between. CDR3 amino acids: CASSLVGLPGITSEAFF. Here the CDR3 DNA reads TGCGCCAGCAGCTTGGTCGGGTTGCCGGGAATCACCTCTGAAGCTTTCTTT.

The V and J genes are TRBV28 and TRBJ2-7; tentatively, D is TRBD1 (6 bases). Between the trimmed V and J ends, which lost 1 base and 2 bases, there was a span of 9 bases. CDR3 length: 14 residues. Germline CDR1 is MDHEN and CDR2 is SYDVKM. The CDR3 region has the DNA TGTGCCAGCAGTTTATCAGGGGTGGCCTACGAGCAGTACTTC. Translating gives CASSLSGVAYEQYF.

The count of this clone is one. The V and J genes are TRBV5-4 and TRBJ1-5, with D hard to call. V was cut by 2 bases and J by 9 bases, with 12 bases left in between. Germline V CDR1 and CDR2: SGHNT, YYREEE (reference sequence). CDR3 length: 13 amino acids. CDR3 in amino acids: CASSFDPSGPQHF. The CDR3 DNA is TGTGCCAGCAGCTTCGATCCTTCGGGGCCCCAGCATTTT. The complete variable domain, with remaining parts taken from reference TRBV5-4 and TRBJ1-5, reads ETGVTQSPTHLIKTRGQQVTLRCSSQSGHNTVSWYQQALGQGPQFIFQYYREEENGRGNFPPRFSGLQFPNYSSELNVNALELDDSALYLCASSFDPSGPQHFGDGTRLSIL.

The chain couples TRBV2 to TRBJ1-2; D is perhaps TRBD1 (6 bases). The CDR3 contains 13 residues. The germline V gene has CDR1 SNHLY and CDR2 FYNNEI. Trimming removed 4 bases at V and 3 bases at J, with 9 bases between. This CDR3 reads CASSGAGDYGYTF. CDR3 DNA: TGTGCCAGCAGTGGGGCAGGGGACTATGGCTACACCTTC. Full variable domain (missing parts from reference TRBV2 and TRBJ1-2): EPEVTQTPSHQVTQMGQEVILRCVPISNHLYFYWYRQILGQKVEFLVSFYNNEISEKSEIFDDQFSVERPDGSNFTLKIRSTKLEDSAMYFCASSGAGDYGYTFGSGTRLTVV.

This chain links TRBV5-4 with TRBJ1-1; a possible D gene is TRBD1 (6 bases). The CDR3 runs to 15 residues. Germline-derived CDR1 and CDR2 are SGHNT and YYREEE (reference sequence). Between the trimmed V and J ends, which lost 2 bases and 4 bases, there was a span of 15 bases. The CDR3 loop is CASSFFSGAGTEAFF. In DNA form, the CDR3 reads TGTGCCAGCAGCTTCTTTTCAGGGGCTGGCACTGAAGCTTTCTTT.

The chain recombines TRBV2 with TRBJ1-5; no definite D call. CDR1 is SNHLY and CDR2 is FYNNEI in the germline V gene. Trimming cost V 3 bases and J 7 bases, with 13 bases left between them. The CDR3 is 14 amino acids. This CDR3 reads CASSDVPGGQPQHF. The CDR3 DNA is TGTGCCAGCAGTGATGTTCCCGGAGGGCAGCCCCAGCATTTT.

The chain couples TRBV4-1 to TRBJ2-5; D is uncertain. Germline V gene sequence: CDR1 MGHRA, CDR2 YSYEKL. CDR3 size: 14 residues. Between the trimmed V and J ends, which lost 4 bases and 4 bases, there was a span of 13 bases. The DNA for the CDR3 is TGCGCCAGCAGCCTAGACCCCACTGGAGAGACCCAGTACTTC. Its translation: CASSLDPTGETQYF.

The chain carries TRBV5-4 and TRBJ2-1; perhaps TRBD2 as D (6 bases). Germline values: CDR1 SGHNT, CDR2 YYREEE (reference sequence). CDR3 length equals 15 residues. Trimming removed 4 bases at V and 8 bases at J, with 19 bases between. CDR3 region: CASSAGVGGFYEQFF. The CDR3 region has the DNA TGTGCCAGCAGCGCCGGGGTCGGGGGTTTTTATGAGCAGTTCTTC. Based on the CDR3 plus reference TRBV5-4 and TRBJ2-1, the full variable domain is ETGVTQSPTHLIKTRGQQVTLRCSSQSGHNTVSWYQQALGQGPQFIFQYYREEENGRGNFPPRFSGLQFPNYSSELNVNALELDDSALYLCASSAGVGGFYEQFFGPGTRLTVL.